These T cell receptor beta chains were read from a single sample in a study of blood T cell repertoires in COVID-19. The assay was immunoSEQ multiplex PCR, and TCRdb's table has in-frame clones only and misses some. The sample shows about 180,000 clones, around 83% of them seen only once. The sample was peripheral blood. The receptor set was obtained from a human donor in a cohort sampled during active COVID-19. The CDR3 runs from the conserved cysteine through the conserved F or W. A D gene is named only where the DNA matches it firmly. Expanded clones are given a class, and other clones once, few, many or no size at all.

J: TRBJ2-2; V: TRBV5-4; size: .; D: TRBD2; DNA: TGTGCCAGCAGCTTGGACGGGGGGACCGGGGAGCTGTTTTTT; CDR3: CASSLDGGTGELFF
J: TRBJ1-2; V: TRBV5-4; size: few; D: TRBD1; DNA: TGTGCCAGCAGCTTCTCGACAGGGAGGTATGGCTACACCTTC; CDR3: CASSFSTGRYGYTF
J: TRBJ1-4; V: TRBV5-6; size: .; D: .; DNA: TGTGCCAGCAGCTCGGACGGGGCAACTAATGAAAAACTGTTTTTT; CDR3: CASSSDGATNEKLFF
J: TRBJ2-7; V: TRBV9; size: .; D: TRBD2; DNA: TGTGCCAGCAGCGTAGCCTCTAGCGGGCGCTACGAGCAGTACTTC; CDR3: CASSVASSGRYEQYF
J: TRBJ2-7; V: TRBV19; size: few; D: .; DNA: TGTGCCAGTAGTATCGGGACTGTCCTTGGGTACGAGCAGTACTTC; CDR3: CASSIGTVLGYEQYF
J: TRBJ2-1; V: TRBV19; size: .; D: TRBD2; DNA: TGTGCCAGTAGCATGGGGACTAGCGGACTTGAGCAGTTCTTC; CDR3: CASSMGTSGLEQFF
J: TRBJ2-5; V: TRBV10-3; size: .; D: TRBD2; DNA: TGTGCCATCAGTGGGTTGGGACTAGCGGGGAAACAAGAGACCCAGTACTTC; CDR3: CAISGLGLAGKQETQYF
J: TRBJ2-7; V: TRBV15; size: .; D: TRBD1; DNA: TGTGCCACCAGCAGAGGACAGGGTTCGCGAGAGCAGTACTTC; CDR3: CATSRGQGSREQYF
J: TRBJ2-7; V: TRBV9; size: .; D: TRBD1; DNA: TGTGCCAGCAGCCCTACCGGGACAGGGGGGTTCGAGCAGTACTTC; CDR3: CASSPTGTGGFEQYF
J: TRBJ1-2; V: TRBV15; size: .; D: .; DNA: TGTGCCACCAGCAGAGATCAGGGTCCCTATGGCTACACCTTC; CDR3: CATSRDQGPYGYTF
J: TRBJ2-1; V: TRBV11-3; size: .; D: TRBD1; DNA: TGTGCCAGCAGCTCGACCGCCTCCGGGACAGGGCACAATGAGCAGTTCTTC; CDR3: CASSSTASGTGHNEQFF
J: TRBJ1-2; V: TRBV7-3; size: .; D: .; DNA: TGTGCCAGCAGCCCCGGGCAGGGCCTTTATGGCTACACCTTC; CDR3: CASSPGQGLYGYTF
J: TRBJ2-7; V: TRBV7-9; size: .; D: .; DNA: TGTGCCAGCAGCTCAGCTCAGACAGCACCCTACGAGCAGTACTTC; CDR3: CASSSAQTAPYEQYF
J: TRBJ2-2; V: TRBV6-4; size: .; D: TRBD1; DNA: TGTGCCAGCAAGACAGGGTGGGACACCGGGGAGCTGTTTTTT; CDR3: CASKTGWDTGELFF